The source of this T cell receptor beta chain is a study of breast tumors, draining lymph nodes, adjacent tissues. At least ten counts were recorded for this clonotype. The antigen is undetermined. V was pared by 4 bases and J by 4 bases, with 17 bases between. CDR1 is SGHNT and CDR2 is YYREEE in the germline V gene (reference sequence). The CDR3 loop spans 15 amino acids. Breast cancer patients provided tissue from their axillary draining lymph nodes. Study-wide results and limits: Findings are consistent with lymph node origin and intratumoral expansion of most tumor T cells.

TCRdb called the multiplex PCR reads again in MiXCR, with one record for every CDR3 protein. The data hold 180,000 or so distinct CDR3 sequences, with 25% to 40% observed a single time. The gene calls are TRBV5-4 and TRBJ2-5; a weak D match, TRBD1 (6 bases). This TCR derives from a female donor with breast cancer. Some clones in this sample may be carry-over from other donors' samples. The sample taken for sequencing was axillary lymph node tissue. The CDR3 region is CASSPAGARGETQYF. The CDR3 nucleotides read TGTGCCAGCAGCCCCGCAGGGGCCAGGGGAGAGACCCAGTACTTC.